A single sample is the source of the 7 T cell receptor beta chains below, sequenced in a study of shared clonotypes between healthy human individuals. Assay: immunoSEQ multiplex PCR; the TCRdb copy retains only in-frame clones and omits some. In the table there are about 1 million clones, about 80% of which are singletons. Sequencing was performed on memory CD4+ T cells sorted from blood. Subset here: CD45RA-negative fraction. These receptors originate from a man between 18 and 29 years old in good health.

This chain uses TRBV18 with TRBJ2-2; the match to TRBD2 covers 10 bases. Germline trimming cut 2 bases from V and 4 bases from J; bases unmatched to any gene: 4. The germline gives CDR1 KGHSH, CDR2 LQKENI. This CDR3 is built from 16 residues. The CDR3 spells CASSPVPSGSTGELFF. Written as DNA, the CDR3 is TGTGCCAGCTCACCAGTGCCTAGCGGGAGCACCGGGGAGCTGTTTTTT.

The chain uses TRBV5-5 and TRBJ2-7; 11 bases agree with TRBD2. CDR3 length equals 14 residues. The germline V gene encodes CDR1 SGHKS and CDR2 YYEKEE (reference sequence). V shed 1 base, J shed 4 bases, and the junction held 1 base outside the gene matches. The CDR3 is CASSLRTSGYEQYF. The CDR3 bases are TGTGCCAGCAGCTTGCGGACTAGCGGGTACGAGCAGTACTTC.

On this clone: The sample holds other DNA sequences that translate to the same CDR3. The rearrangement uses TRBV11-3 and TRBJ2-7; D is perhaps TRBD2 (6 bases). The CDR3 covers 14 residues. Germline V gene sequence: CDR1 SGHNT, CDR2 YENEEA. The V gene lost 0 bases and the J gene lost 0 bases, with 6 bases spanning the gap. The CDR3 bases are TGTGCCAGCAGCTTAGACGGGAGCTCCTACGAGCAGTACTTC. Its translation: CASSLDGSSYEQYF.

This clone has a handful of counts. The same CDR3 arises from other DNA sequences in this sample as well. The gene calls are TRBV18 and TRBJ2-7, with D hard to call. Germline loops: CDR1 KGHSH, CDR2 LQKENI. The CDR3 spans 14 residues. V was shortened by 1 base and J by 0 bases, with 7 bases between the two germline ends. CDR3 amino acids: CASSPRTDSYEQYF. In DNA form, the CDR3 reads TGTGCCAGCTCACCACGGACGGACTCCTACGAGCAGTACTTC.

This chain uses TRBV19 with TRBJ1-2; 11 nucleotides agree with TRBD1. The CDR3 has 14 amino acids. The junction had 6 bases not matched to a gene; V was cut back by 5 bases and J by 7 bases. Germline lookup yields CDR1 LNHDA and CDR2 SQIVND (reference sequence). DNA of the CDR3: TGTGCCAGTAGTGTGGACAGGGGGCGTGGTGGCTACACCTTC. It translates to CASSVDRGRGGYTF.

The rearrangement links TRBV2 to TRBJ2-1; TRBD2 matches 11 bases. Germline CDR1 SNHLY, CDR2 FYNNEI. The V and J ends lost 6 bases and 13 bases, in that order; junction bases with no gene match: 5. The CDR3 totals 12 residues. This CDR3 reads CASRLAGEVQFF. CDR3 coding DNA: TGTGCCAGCAGACTAGCGGGAGAGGTACAGTTCTTC.

The CDR3 region has the DNA TGTGCCAGCTCATTACTTTCGGGGTCAGATACGCAGTATTTT. This sequence encodes CASSLLSGSDTQYF. V usage is TRBV18 and J usage is TRBJ2-3; maybe TRBD2 (5 bases). The CDR3 length is 14 residues. Germline values: CDR1 KGHSH, CDR2 LQKENI. V was shortened by 5 bases and J by 4 bases, with 13 bases between the two germline ends.